Listed below are T cell receptor beta chains from one sample, sequenced in a study of T cells after posttransplantation cyclophosphamide. Repertoires were generated with immunoSEQ multiplex PCR, while TCRdb's copy carries only in-frame clones and drops some. The table records around 760 clones, over 75% of them present only once. Sequencing was done on a sample of gut tissue. The receptor set was obtained from a man aged 50 to 60. CDR3s include the opening cysteine and the closing phenylalanine or tryptophan. The D gene is left open where the match is weak. The size entry is marked missing in some rows and otherwise reads once, few, many or a size class.

TGTGCCAGCAGGGGACGGACTAGCGGGCTCAATGAGCAGTTCTTC CASRGRTSGLNEQFF TRBD2 - TRBJ2-1 15 TRBV27
TGCGCCAGCATCCAGCGGGACGGATACACCGGGGAGCTGTTTTTT CASIQRDGYTGELFF TRBD2 - TRBJ2-2 15 TRBV5-1
TGTGCCAGCAGCTTAGAGGACTACAACACAGATACGCAGTATTTT CASSLEDYNTDTQYF - - TRBJ2-3 15 TRBV7-9
TGCAGTGCTAGAAGGGGGTCTGAAGCTTTCTTT CSARRGSEAFF - few TRBJ1-1 11 TRBV20-1
TGCAGCGTTGAAGCGGCGCAGGGGCAAGCCTATGGCTACACCTTC CSVEAAQGQAYGYTF - - TRBJ1-2 15 TRBV29-1
TGTGCCAGCAGTCAGGGGCGATACGAGCAGTACTTC CASSQGRYEQYF - - TRBJ2-7 12 TRBV2
TGTGCCAGCTCACTAGATGCTGAAGCTTTCTTT CASSLDAEAFF - few TRBJ1-1 11 TRBV18
TGTGCCAGCAGCTTTTCAGGGAATGAGCAGTTCTTC CASSFSGNEQFF - once TRBJ2-1 12 TRBV11-2
TGTGCCAGCAGCTTAAACCCGGGGAGAGCCTACGAGCAGTACTTC CASSLNPGRAYEQYF - - TRBJ2-7 15 TRBV7-8
TGTGCCAGCAGTGAAGAGCGCGGATTTCGGGGTCAGCCCCAGCATTTT CASSEERGFRGQPQHF - - TRBJ1-5 16 TRBV2